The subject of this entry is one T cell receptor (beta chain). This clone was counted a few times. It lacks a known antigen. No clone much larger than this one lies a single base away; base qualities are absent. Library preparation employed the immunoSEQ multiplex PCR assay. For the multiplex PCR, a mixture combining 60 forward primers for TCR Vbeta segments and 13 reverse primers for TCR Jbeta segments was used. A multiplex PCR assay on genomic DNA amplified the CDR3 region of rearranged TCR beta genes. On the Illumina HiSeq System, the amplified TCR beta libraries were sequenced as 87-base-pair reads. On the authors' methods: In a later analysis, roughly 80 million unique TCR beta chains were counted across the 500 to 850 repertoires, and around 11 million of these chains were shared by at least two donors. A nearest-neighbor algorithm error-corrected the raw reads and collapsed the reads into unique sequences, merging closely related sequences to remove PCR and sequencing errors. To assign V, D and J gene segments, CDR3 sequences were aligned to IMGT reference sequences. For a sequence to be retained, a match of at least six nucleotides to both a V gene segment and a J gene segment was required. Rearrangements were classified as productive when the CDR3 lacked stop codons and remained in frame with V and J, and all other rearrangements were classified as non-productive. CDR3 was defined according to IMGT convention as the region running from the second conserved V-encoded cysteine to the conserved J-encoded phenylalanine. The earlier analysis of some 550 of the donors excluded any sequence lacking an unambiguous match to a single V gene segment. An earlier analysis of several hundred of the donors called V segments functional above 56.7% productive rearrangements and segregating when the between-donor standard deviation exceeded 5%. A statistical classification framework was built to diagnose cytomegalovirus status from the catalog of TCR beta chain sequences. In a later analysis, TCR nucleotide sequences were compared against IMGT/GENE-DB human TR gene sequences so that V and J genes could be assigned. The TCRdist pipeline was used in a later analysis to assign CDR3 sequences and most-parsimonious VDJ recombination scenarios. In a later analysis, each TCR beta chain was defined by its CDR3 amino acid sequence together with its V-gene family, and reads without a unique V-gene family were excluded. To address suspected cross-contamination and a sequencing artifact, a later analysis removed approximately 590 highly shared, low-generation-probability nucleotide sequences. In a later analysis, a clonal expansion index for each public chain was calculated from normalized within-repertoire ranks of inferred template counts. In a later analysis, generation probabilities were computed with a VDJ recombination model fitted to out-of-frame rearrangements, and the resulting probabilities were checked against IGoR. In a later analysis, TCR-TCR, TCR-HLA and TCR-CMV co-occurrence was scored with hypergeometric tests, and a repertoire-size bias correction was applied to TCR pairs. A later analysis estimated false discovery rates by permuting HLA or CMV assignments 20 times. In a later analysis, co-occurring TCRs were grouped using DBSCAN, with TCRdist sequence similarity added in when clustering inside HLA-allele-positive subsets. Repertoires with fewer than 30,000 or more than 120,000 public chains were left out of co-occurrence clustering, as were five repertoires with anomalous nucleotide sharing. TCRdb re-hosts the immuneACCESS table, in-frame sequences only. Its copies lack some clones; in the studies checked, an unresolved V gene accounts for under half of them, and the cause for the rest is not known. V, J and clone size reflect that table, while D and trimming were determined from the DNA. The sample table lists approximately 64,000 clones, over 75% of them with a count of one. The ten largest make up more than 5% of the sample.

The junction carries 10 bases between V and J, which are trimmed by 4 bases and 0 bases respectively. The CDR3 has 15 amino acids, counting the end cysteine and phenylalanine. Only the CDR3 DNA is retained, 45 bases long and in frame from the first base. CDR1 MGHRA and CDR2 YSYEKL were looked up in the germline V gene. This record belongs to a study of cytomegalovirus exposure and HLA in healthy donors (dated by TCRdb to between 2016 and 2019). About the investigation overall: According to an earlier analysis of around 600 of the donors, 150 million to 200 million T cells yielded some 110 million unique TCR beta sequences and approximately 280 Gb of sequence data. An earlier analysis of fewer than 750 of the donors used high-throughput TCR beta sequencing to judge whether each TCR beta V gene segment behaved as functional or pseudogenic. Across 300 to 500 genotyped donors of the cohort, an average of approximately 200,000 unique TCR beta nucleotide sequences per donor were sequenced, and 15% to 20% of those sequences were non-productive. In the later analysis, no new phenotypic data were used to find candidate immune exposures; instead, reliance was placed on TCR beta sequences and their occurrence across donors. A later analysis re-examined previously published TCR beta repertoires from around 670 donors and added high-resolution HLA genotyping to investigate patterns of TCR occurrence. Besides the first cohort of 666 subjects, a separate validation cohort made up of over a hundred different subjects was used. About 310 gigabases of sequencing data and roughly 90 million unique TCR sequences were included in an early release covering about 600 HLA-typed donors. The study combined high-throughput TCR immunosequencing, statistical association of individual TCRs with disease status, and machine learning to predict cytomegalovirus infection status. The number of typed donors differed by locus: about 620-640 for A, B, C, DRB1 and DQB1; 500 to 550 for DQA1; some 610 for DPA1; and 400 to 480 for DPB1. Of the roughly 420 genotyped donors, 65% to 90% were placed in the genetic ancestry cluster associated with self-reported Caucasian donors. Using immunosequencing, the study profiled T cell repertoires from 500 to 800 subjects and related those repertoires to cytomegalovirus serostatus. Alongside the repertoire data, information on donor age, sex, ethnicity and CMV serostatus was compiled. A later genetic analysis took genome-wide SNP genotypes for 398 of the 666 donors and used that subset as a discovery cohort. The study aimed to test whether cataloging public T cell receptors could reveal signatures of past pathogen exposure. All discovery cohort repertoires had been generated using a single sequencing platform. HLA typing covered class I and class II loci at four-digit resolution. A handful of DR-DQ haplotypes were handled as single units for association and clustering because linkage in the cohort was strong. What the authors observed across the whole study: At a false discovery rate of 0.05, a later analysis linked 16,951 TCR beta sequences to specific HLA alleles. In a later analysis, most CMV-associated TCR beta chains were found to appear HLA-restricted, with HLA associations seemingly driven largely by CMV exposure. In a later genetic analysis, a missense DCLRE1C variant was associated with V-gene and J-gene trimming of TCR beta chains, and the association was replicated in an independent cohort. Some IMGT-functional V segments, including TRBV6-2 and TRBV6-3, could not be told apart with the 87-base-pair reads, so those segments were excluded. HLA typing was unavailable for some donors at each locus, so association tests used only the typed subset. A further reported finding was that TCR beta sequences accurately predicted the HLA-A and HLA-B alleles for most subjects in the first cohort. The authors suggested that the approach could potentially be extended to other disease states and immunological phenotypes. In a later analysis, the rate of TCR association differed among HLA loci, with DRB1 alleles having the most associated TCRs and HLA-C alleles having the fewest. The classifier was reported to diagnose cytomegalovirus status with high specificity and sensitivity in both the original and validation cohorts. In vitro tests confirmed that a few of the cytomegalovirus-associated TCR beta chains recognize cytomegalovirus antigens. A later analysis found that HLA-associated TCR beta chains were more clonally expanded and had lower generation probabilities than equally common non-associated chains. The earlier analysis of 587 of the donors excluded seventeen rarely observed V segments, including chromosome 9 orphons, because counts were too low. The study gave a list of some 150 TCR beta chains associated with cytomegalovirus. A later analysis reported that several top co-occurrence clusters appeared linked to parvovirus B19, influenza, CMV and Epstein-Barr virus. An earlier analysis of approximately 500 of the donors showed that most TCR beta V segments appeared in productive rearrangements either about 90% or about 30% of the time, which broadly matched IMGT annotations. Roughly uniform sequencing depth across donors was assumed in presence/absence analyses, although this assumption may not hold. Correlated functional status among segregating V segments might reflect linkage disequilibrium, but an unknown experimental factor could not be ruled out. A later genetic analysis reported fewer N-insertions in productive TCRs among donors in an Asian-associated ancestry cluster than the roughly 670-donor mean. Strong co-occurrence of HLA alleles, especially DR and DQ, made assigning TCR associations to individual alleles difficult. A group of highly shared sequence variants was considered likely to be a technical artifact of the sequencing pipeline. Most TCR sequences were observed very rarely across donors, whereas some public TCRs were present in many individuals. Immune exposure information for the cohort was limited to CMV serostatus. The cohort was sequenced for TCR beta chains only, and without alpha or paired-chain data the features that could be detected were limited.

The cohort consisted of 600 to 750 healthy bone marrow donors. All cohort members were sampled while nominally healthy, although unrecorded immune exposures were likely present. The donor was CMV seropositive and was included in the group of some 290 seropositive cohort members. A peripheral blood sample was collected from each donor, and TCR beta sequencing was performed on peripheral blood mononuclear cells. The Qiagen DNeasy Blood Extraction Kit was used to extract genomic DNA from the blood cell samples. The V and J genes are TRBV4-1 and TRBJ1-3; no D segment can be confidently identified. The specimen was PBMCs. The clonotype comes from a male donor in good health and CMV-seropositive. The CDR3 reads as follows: CASSRTQDSGNTIYF. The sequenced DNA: TGCGCCAGCAGCCGGACTCAGGACTCTGGAAACACCATATATTTT.